This T cell receptor (beta chain) emerged from a study of blood T cell repertoires in COVID-19. The overall study: From the United States, Italy and Spain came samples of acute and convalescent COVID-19. The analysed material was cDNA or gDNA that came from T cells, B-cell-depleted T cells, or PBMCs.

The CDR3 has 15 residues. From germline, CDR1 is SGHVS and CDR2 FNYEAQ. With 5 bases clipped from V and 6 bases from J, the junction kept 8 bases outside the gene matches. In the authors' workflow: Using reference gene primer amplification, nucleated cell counts were estimated. Generated by immunoSEQ multiplex PCR, the TCRdb table keeps only in-frame clones and is missing some. The DNA gave D and trimming, while V, J and clone size come from that table. This sample has tens of thousands of clones, with about 80% found just once. The gene calls are TRBV7-6 and TRBJ2-3; 10 bases map to TRBD2. The source of this sequence is a woman of 80 years or more with acute or convalescent COVID-19. Material for sequencing was peripheral blood. Here the CDR3 DNA reads TGTGCCAGCAGCCCCCTTAGCGGGAGGCATGATACGCAGTATTTT. It codes for CASSPLSGRHDTQYF.